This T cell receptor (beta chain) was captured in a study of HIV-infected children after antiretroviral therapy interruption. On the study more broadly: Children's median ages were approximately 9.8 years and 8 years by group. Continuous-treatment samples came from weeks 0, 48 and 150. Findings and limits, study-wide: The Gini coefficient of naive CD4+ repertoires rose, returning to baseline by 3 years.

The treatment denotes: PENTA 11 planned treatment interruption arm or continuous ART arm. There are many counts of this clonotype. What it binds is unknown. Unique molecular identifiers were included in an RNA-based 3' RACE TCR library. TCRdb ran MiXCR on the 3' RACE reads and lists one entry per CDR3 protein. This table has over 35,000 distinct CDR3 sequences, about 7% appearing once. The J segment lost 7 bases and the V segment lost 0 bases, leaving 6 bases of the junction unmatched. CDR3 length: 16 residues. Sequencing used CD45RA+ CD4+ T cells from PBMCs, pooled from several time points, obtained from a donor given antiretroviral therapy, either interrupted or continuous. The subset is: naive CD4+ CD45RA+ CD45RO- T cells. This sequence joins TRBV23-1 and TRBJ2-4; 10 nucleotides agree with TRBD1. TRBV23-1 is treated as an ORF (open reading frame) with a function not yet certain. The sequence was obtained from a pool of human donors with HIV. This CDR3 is CASSQSRQGAWNIQYF. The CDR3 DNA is TGCGCCAGCAGTCAATCGCGACAGGGGGCCTGGAACATTCAGTACTTC.